This T cell receptor (beta chain) was captured in a study of shared clonotypes between healthy human individuals. Study information: Donors were a couple of women and a few men aged 18 to 49. Study-wide points: Relative to memory subsets, naive subsets generally showed larger estimated richness. Even with large depth, rarefaction showed that sorted-subset sequencing was incomplete.

Naive-designated CD8 cells lacked CD45RO, were positively enriched for CCR7, and omitted terminally differentiated effector memory CD45RA+ cells. Using immunoSEQ multiplex PCR, the repertoire was profiled, and TCRdb retains in-frame clones only, with some absent. Among fewer than 850,000 clones listed, roughly 96% were seen once. With regard to this clone: Its antigen is still unknown.

The clonotype originates from a man younger than 40 in good health. Sequencing was done on a sample of naive CD8+ T cells sorted from blood.

Here the CDR3 DNA reads TGCGCCAGCAGACTGCCGGCTAGCGGGAGCATCCACGAGCAGTACTTC. It translates to CASRLPASGSIHEQYF. V is TRBV5-1 and J is TRBJ2-7; 10 bases fit TRBD2. V dropped 5 bases and J dropped 5; count of bases not matched to a gene: 13. Germline CDR1 and CDR2: SGHRS and YFSETQ. The length of the CDR3 is 16 residues.